The 4 T cell receptor beta chains below all came from one sample that was sequenced in a study of T cell responses to AZD1222 COVID-19 vaccine (dated by TCRdb to about 2021). The protocol used for the library was the immunoSEQ multiplex PCR assay. The table was pulled from immuneACCESS by TCRdb, which kept in-frame rearrangements only. Such tables lose some clones; where checked, under half of the loss comes from unresolved V genes, and the rest has no known cause. This sample is represented by 35,000 to 45,000 clones; over 70% of them were singletons. 15% to 20% of the sample is in the top ten clones. The label giving this sample's time point can be read as: about 28 days (+/-7) after the second vaccine dose. This material consisted of peripheral blood, taken 28 days after the second AZD1222 dose. These receptors were taken from an adult who received the AZD1222 COVID-19 vaccine.

The chain is built from TRBV3-1 (or the pseudogene TRBV3-2) and TRBJ2-4; 12 bases are shared with TRBD2. Germline values: CDR1 LGHDT, CDR2 YNNKEL (reference sequence). The CDR3 totals 15 residues. J gave up 13 bases and V 1 base, and 8 bases lay outside the gene matches. The CDR3 nucleotides are TGTGCCAGCAGCCAAGTACGGCTAGCGGGGGGGTTCCAGTACTTC. It is translated as CASSQVRLAGGFQYF.

This rearrangement joins TRBV30 to TRBJ2-1; D is unclear. This CDR3 spans 12 amino acids. Trimming removed 5 bases from V and 3 bases from J, with 8 bases in between. Germline V gene data show CDR1 as GTSNPN and CDR2 as SVGIG (reference sequence). CDR3: CAWQDGYNEQFF. The CDR3 coding sequence is TGTGCCTGGCAGGACGGCTACAATGAGCAGTTCTTC. The full variable domain, with the rest looked up from reference TRBV30 and TRBJ2-1, is SQTIHQWPATLVQPVGSPLSLECTVEGTSNPNLYWYRQAAGRGLQLLFYSVGIGQISSEVPQNLSASRPQDRQFILSSKKLLLSDSGFYLCAWQDGYNEQFFGPGTRLTVL.

This clone occurred a few times. The chain combines TRBV6-5 with TRBJ2-7, with 9 bases aligning to TRBD1. The CDR3 covers 14 residues. V dropped 4 bases and J dropped 7; count of bases not matched to a gene: 8. CDR1 MNHEY and CDR2 SVGAGI come from the germline V gene. This chain's CDR3 is CASSSGTGFLEQYF. DNA of the CDR3: TGTGCCAGCAGTTCCGGGACAGGGTTCTTGGAGCAGTACTTC.

The chain couples TRBV10-3 to TRBJ2-6; D is ambiguous. The CDR3 runs 16 residues. Between the trimmed V and J ends, which lost 4 bases and 0 bases, there was a span of 10 bases. Germline values: CDR1 ENHRY, CDR2 SYGVKD. CDR3 residues: CAISADRSSGANVLTF. In nucleotides, the CDR3 is TGTGCCATCAGTGCGGACCGGAGCTCTGGGGCCAACGTCCTGACTTTC.